This T cell receptor (beta chain) comes out of a study of CD8 T cells in ankylosing spondylitis. Study-level results: Peripheral blood held disease-linked clones only at relatively low frequency, and these were CD8+. Blood of patients with ankylosing spondylitis appeared to be characterized by a TCR beta motif of eight highly homologous variants. Disease-linked clones were reportedly significantly enriched in matched ankylosing spondylitis synovial fluid.

This clonotype was counted many times. The antigen is not known. This CDR3 region has 15 residues. CDR1 MNHEY and CDR2 SVGAGI come from the germline V gene. With 2 bases clipped from V and 2 bases from J, the junction kept 2 bases outside the gene matches. For TCR beta, libraries came from quantitative 5'-RACE with molecular barcodes. MiXCR, applied by TCRdb to the 5' RACE reads, yields one record per CDR3 protein. Here the sample spans about 92,000 distinct CDR3 sequences, 8.5% to 9% being singletons. This receptor was identified in a male donor with ankylosing spondylitis or in good health (not recorded which). The chain uses TRBV6-5 and TRBJ2-1; 8 nucleotides align to TRBD2. The sequenced material came from blood, either unsorted or a sorted T cell fraction (not recorded which). The CDR3 coding sequence is TGTGCCAGCAGTTACGCCGGGGGGGCCTACAATGAGCAGTTCTTC. The encoded protein is CASSYAGGAYNEQFF.